The TCR beta chain described here comes from a study of regulatory T cells in long-lasting Graves disease. Study-level results: New patients shared fewer public clonotypes (roughly 910) than persistent patients did (roughly 2,700). Favored gene segments in persistent disease were TRBV28, TRBJ1-2 and TRBJ2-5.

This clonotype was detected only a few times. What it binds is unknown. The CDR3 runs 16 residues. V was pared by 1 base and J by 0 bases, with 6 bases of the junction left unmatched. CDR1 and CDR2 (germline): LNHDA, SQIVND (reference sequence). Arm-PCR of CDR3 regions with iRepertoire HTBI primers generated TCR beta libraries. Via MiXCR, TCRdb re-called the multiplex PCR reads, giving one row per CDR3 protein. The sample lists 400,000 to 500,000 distinct CDR3 sequences, roughly a fifth occurring once. Time point defined: persistent/refractory GD, antithyroid drugs over 5 years with positive TRAb. Scientists built the TCR library using RNA that was extracted from PBMCs.

The rearrangement uses TRBV19 and TRBJ2-7; 7 positions match TRBD1. The sequencing used peripheral blood mononuclear cells (PBMCs), collected when the disease was refractory, from a patient treated with antithyroid drugs. The receptor comes from a female donor with Graves disease. The CDR3 region has the DNA TGTGCCAGTAGTATAGGCCGACAGGGCCACTCCTACGAGCAGTACTTC. Protein: CASSIGRQGHSYEQYF.